This TCR beta chain was sequenced during a study of TIL therapy for anti-PD-1-resistant metastatic lung cancer. Whole-study results and caveats: Infused TIL clonotypes partially replaced the baseline blood repertoire, then decayed over months.

Sequencing used immunoSEQ v3. Each library reached roughly 2 million read pairs, or roughly 4.5-6.5 million at deep level. The repertoire was sequenced with immunoSEQ multiplex PCR; TCRdb's copy has only in-frame clones and lacks some. In the table there are over 15,000 clones, about three quarters of which are singletons. As to this clone: The antigen remains undetermined.

Time point specified: pre-treatment sample, taken before nivolumab and TIL therapy. Enrollment ran from late 2017 to early 2020. The length of the CDR3 is 15 residues. Per germline, CDR1 MDHEN and CDR2 SYDVKM. V was clipped by 5 bases and J by 2 bases; unmatched bases: 5. The TCR was taken from a person aged 25 to 85 with non-small cell lung cancer. This rearrangement joins TRBV28 to TRBJ2-2; 7 bases agree with TRBD1. The sample here was blood, taken at baseline. The DNA of the CDR3 is TGTGCCAGCAGTCCGGCAGGGGGTAACACCGGGGAGCTGTTTTTT. As protein: CASSPAGGNTGELFF.